These 23 T cell receptor beta chains came from one sample sequenced in a study of post-analysis software for immune sequencing data. These receptors' targets are unknown. Overall study findings and caveats: Higher frequency in patients than in controls was seen for about five TRBV segments, with TRBV5-6, TRBV5-1 and TRBV20-1 among them.

Incorporated into the TCR beta cDNA libraries were unique molecular identifiers, which served to reduce PCR and sequencing biases. Each CDR3 protein is one row after TCRdb ran MiXCR on the PCR reads. The sample consists of about 430,000 distinct CDR3 sequences, 30% to 45% of them appearing once. The sample comprised blood. Source of these receptors: a girl aged 2 to 10 with multiple sclerosis.

This clonotype was observed a few times. The chain links TRBV4-2 to TRBJ2-7, with D maybe TRBD2 (6 bases). The CDR3 is made up of 16 amino acids. Germline values: CDR1 LGHNA, CDR2 YNFKEQ. V shed 0 bases and J shed 7 bases, with 19 bases lying between them. This CDR3 is CASSQDFPQGLTEQYF. CDR3 nucleotide sequence: TGTGCCAGCAGCCAAGACTTTCCGCAGGGACTTACGGAGCAGTACTTC.

This clonotype was seen a handful of times. The genes are TRBV5-1 and TRBJ1-6, with D unresolved. Trimming pared 0 bases from V and 9 bases from J, leaving 13 bases between. Per germline, CDR1 SGHRS and CDR2 YFSETQ. The CDR3 runs 15 residues. CDR3 DNA: TGCGCCAGCAGCTTGGGGCAGGTCTTCGGTTCACCCCTCCACTTT. This translates into CASSLGQVFGSPLHF.

The chain joins TRBV3-1 to TRBJ1-2; D perhaps matches TRBD1 (6 bases). The CDR3 covers 15 residues. Germline assignment: CDR1 LGHDT and CDR2 YNNKEL (reference sequence). Trimming removed 4 bases from V and 8 bases from J, with 20 bases in between. CDR3 in amino acids: CASSPNDRLQKGYTF. The CDR3 coding sequence is TGTGCCAGCAGCCCGAACGACAGGCTCCAGAAGGGCTACACCTTC.

CDR3 residues: CSARVIKGLAGIVSTDTQYF. The CDR3 nucleotides read TGCAGTGCTAGAGTGATTAAGGGACTAGCGGGGATCGTTAGCACAGATACGCAGTATTTT. The chain couples TRBV20-1 to TRBJ2-3; 13 bases match TRBD2. This CDR3 is 20 amino acids long. The V and J ends lost 1 base and 0 bases, in that order; junction bases with no gene match: 13. Germline V gives CDR1 DFQATT, CDR2 SNEGSKA (reference sequence).

This clonotype was detected only a few times. The chain has TRBV7-2 and TRBJ1-2; 7 bases agree with TRBD1. The CDR3 is 15 residues long. V was pared by 8 bases and J by 7 bases, with 16 bases of the junction left unmatched. Germline V lookup: CDR1 SGHTA, CDR2 FQGNSA. The CDR3 is CASRYRGSSLGGYTF. CDR3 nucleotide sequence: TGTGCCAGCCGATACAGGGGCTCCTCTTTGGGTGGCTACACCTTC.

The DNA of the CDR3 is TGTGCCAGCAGCCATCACCGGGACAGGGTAAATGAAAAACTGTTTTTT. Its translation: CASSHHRDRVNEKLFF. The rearrangement links TRBV6-5 to TRBJ1-4; TRBD1 matches 9 bases. The CDR3 has 16 amino acids. Germline CDR1 reads MNHEY; CDR2 reads SVGAGI. After removal of 6 bases from V and 5 bases from J, the junction contained 10 bases not matched to a gene.

The chain has TRBV7-2 and TRBJ2-7, with D possibly being TRBD2 (5 bases). CDR3 length: 14 residues. CDR1 SGHTA and CDR2 FQGNSA come from the germline V gene. V was clipped by 5 bases and J by 3 bases, with 14 bases between them. CDR3 sequence reads: CASSTPDYYYEQYF. For the CDR3, the DNA is TGTGCCAGCAGCACTCCTGACTACTACTACGAGCAGTACTTC.

The chain joins TRBV27 to TRBJ2-5, with 7 positions matching TRBD1. The CDR3 contains 14 residues. Per germline, CDR1 MNHEY and CDR2 SMNVEV (reference sequence). J was trimmed by 5 bases and V by 3 bases; bases with no gene match: 6. CDR3 protein: CASSFIDRVETQYF. CDR3 nucleotides: TGTGCCAGCAGTTTTATAGACAGGGTGGAGACCCAGTACTTC.

Written as DNA, the CDR3 is TGTGCCAGCAGTTTTATTCAGGGGGCGCCCATCTATGGCTACACCTTC. This gives the protein CASSFIQGAPIYGYTF. The gene calls are TRBV28 and TRBJ1-2, with 8 positions matching TRBD1. V trimming: 3 bases; J trimming: 4 bases; junction bases outside the gene matches: 10. Germline CDR1 MDHEN, CDR2 SYDVKM. CDR3 length equals 16 residues.

This chain connects TRBV27 to TRBJ2-3; tentatively, D is TRBD1 (6 bases). The CDR3 has 15 residues. Germline V gene sequence: CDR1 MNHEY, CDR2 SMNVEV (reference sequence). The V end lost 2 bases, the J end lost 2 bases, and 11 bases lay between the germline ends. CDR3 loop: CASSLLWDNTDTQYF. CDR3 nucleotide sequence: TGTGCCAGCAGTTTACTATGGGACAACACAGATACGCAGTATTTT.

The chain has TRBV7-8 and TRBJ2-3, with 10 bases identical to TRBD2. CDR1 and CDR2 (germline): SGHVS, FQNEAQ. This CDR3 comprises 15 residues. With V trimmed by 8 bases and J by 0 bases, 5 bases remained unmatched. CDR3 region: CASGLAELSTDTQYF. CDR3 nucleotide sequence: TGTGCCAGCGGACTAGCGGAGCTTAGCACAGATACGCAGTATTTT.

The gene calls are TRBV3-1 and TRBJ2-1; D gene unclear. Germline V gene lookup returns CDR1 LGHDT and CDR2 YNNKEL (reference sequence). V lost 4 bases and J 4 bases, leaving 8 bases between the germline ends. This CDR3 spans 13 amino acids. CDR3 in amino acids: CASSPSNYNEQFF. DNA for the CDR3: TGTGCCAGCAGCCCAAGTAATTACAATGAGCAGTTCTTC.

This clonotype was detected a few times. DNA for the CDR3: TGTGCCAGCAGTCTCGATTTGGTCTCGCTGTATTTT. Protein: CASSLDLVSLYF. The V and J genes are TRBV27 and TRBJ2-3; D unclear. Germline assignment: CDR1 MNHEY and CDR2 SMNVEV (reference sequence). The germline V and J ends were trimmed by 5 bases and 14 bases, with 17 bases remaining between them. CDR3 length equals 12 residues.

This clonotype was seen only a few times. The chain couples TRBV3-1 to TRBJ2-7; D possibly corresponds to TRBD1 (5 bases). In germline, CDR1 is LGHDT, CDR2 YNNKEL (reference sequence). The CDR3 is 17 amino acids. The V end was cut by 2 bases, the J end by 4 bases, with 21 bases between. The CDR3 protein is CASSQPRTRAKQYEQYF. The CDR3 coding sequence is TGTGCCAGCAGCCAACCCCGGACACGGGCCAAACAGTACGAGCAGTACTTC.

The chain couples TRBV20-1 to TRBJ2-1; the D gene is possibly TRBD2 (5 bases). V was trimmed by 6 bases and J by 4 bases, leaving 16 bases between them. The CDR3 is made up of 14 amino acids. Germline loops: CDR1 DFQATT, CDR2 SNEGSKA (reference sequence). In DNA, the CDR3 is TGCAGTGCACTAGGTCCCGGGATTTACAATGAGCAGTTCTTC. Its protein is CSALGPGIYNEQFF.

This clonotype was seen more than once but under ten times. The genes are TRBV20-1 and TRBJ2-7; tentatively, D is TRBD2 (5 bases). Germline V gene data show CDR1 as DFQATT and CDR2 as SNEGSKA (reference sequence). The CDR3 has 16 residues. The V gene lost 1 base and the J gene lost 2 bases, with 18 bases spanning the gap. CDR3 DNA: TGCAGTGCTAGAGGTCAAGGAGGCTTAGTAGCCTACGAGCAGTACTTC. This encodes CSARGQGGLVAYEQYF.

The sample holds a few counts of this clonotype. This rearrangement joins TRBV18 to TRBJ1-2, with D uncertain. V was shortened by 1 base and J by 4 bases, with 13 bases between the two germline ends. CDR1 and CDR2 (germline): KGHSH, LQKENI. The CDR3 runs to 15 residues. This CDR3 is CASSPQGSFSYGYTF. For the CDR3, the DNA is TGTGCCAGCTCACCACAGGGAAGCTTTAGCTATGGCTACACCTTC.

A remark on this clonotype: Mismatch with germline at one junction end may stem from a read error. The chain carries TRBV12-5 and TRBJ2-1, with D hard to call. Germline CDR1 is LGHNT and CDR2 is FRNRAP. This CDR3 contains 16 residues. CDR3 in amino acids: CASGYPASYSYDEQFF. The CDR3 DNA reads as TGTGCTAGTGGTTACCCTGCAAGTTATTCCTACGATGAGCAGTTCTTC.

The V gene is TRBV7-2, the J gene TRBJ2-6, with TRBD1 matching 10 bases. The V gene end was trimmed by 4 bases and the J gene end by 0 bases; junction bases not matched to a gene: 6. This CDR3 spans 18 amino acids. Germline V gene lookup returns CDR1 SGHTA and CDR2 FQGNSA. CDR3 in amino acids: CASSSGQGLSSGANVLTF. The CDR3 nucleotides are TGTGCCAGCAGCTCGGGACAGGGGTTATCCTCTGGGGCCAACGTCCTGACTTTC.

V is TRBV6-5 and J is TRBJ2-6; D is ambiguous. Germline V gene lookup returns CDR1 MNHEY and CDR2 SVGAGI. The CDR3 has 15 amino acids. Trimming cost V 2 bases and J 0 bases, with 5 bases left between them. CDR3 loop: CASSYVGSGANVLTF. The CDR3 DNA reads TGTGCCAGCAGTTACGTGGGCTCTGGGGCCAACGTCCTGACTTTC.

The CDR3 is CASDEQGPVQPQHF. DNA for the CDR3: TGTGCCAGCGACGAACAGGGGCCGGTTCAGCCCCAGCATTTT. J is TRBJ1-5 and V is TRBV28, with 7 bases aligning to TRBD1. Germline trimming cut 8 bases from V and 6 bases from J; bases unmatched to any gene: 10. This CDR3 contains 14 residues. Per germline, CDR1 MDHEN and CDR2 SYDVKM.

This clonotype occurred a few times. The chain couples TRBV28 to TRBJ2-5, with TRBD2 matching over 8 bases. Germline lookup yields CDR1 MDHEN and CDR2 SYDVKM. CDR3 length equals 14 residues. Trimming cost V 4 bases and J 7 bases; bases outside gene matches: 8. The CDR3 DNA follows: TGTGCCAGCAGTTCACCGGGACTAGAGACGACCCAGTACTTC. It codes for CASSSPGLETTQYF.

The CDR3 DNA sequence: TGTGCCAGCAGCAAAGTCGGAACTCCTTCCTACCCCTACAATGAGCAGTTCTTC. It is translated as CASSKVGTPSYPYNEQFF. This chain connects TRBV21-1 to TRBJ2-1. TRBV21-1 is tagged as a pseudogene. There are 18 residues in the CDR3.